This T cell receptor (beta chain) was captured in a study of OX40 agonist ivuxolimab in advanced cancers. Regarding the research as a whole: The costimulatory receptor OX40 (CD134) was targeted by ivuxolimab, a fully human IgG2 agonistic monoclonal antibody. Prior anti-PD-1, anti-PD-L1 or anti-CTLA-4 therapy was permitted, and about 40% of dose-escalation patients had received checkpoint inhibitors. Of the roughly 50 dose-escalation patients, hepatocellular carcinoma was present in some 19, melanoma in roughly 15, renal cell carcinoma in 9 and head and neck cancer in 9. The dose-escalation cohort was roughly 83% male with a mean age of roughly 60 years, ranging from about 23 to 85. Partial responses occurred in three dose-escalation patients, of whom one had hepatocellular carcinoma and two had cutaneous melanoma. Intravenous ivuxolimab was administered to patients every 2 weeks at six dose levels: 0.01, 0.1, 0.3, 1.5, 3 and 10 mg/kg. The paper reports the monotherapy dose-escalation portion (N of about 54 patients) of the phase I ivuxolimab trial. Peripheral TCRbeta sequencing aimed to test whether ivuxolimab altered TCR sequence diversity and caused clonal T-cell expansion. Study-wide findings and limitations: At doses of 0.1 to 3.0 mg/kg, clonal expansion of both CD4+ and CD8+ T cells in blood was seen between baseline and week 6. Low levels of normalized T-cell clonal expansion were also seen in some patients who did not respond. In the 0.1-3.0 mg/kg groups, partial responders were among the patients with the lowest normalized peripheral clonal expansion, particularly in CD8+ T cells. Antigen specificity was not determined for the clonally expanded peripheral T cells. After ivuxolimab, more expanded clones were found on average in CD8+ T cells than in CD4+ T cells.

To sequence the TCRbeta CDR3 region, genomic DNA was isolated from the sorted cells. The immunoSEQ Assay was used to sequence the TCRbeta CDR3 regions. TCRdb provides this immuneACCESS table in a form limited to in-frame rearrangements. Some clones are lacking; in checked studies, under half of them reflect an unresolved V gene, and why the rest are absent is not known. The sample table lists about 120,000 clones, 80% to 90% of them with a count of one. The ten largest clones capture around 0.55% of the sample. A note on this clone: Its antigen is unknown. Per-base qualities were not stored, and no clone one base away is much larger.

Cut back by 1 base and 2 bases, the V and J ends lie 8 bases apart. Counted from cysteine to phenylalanine, this CDR3 has 14 amino acids. CDR3 DNA is the only sequence kept; it has 42 bases, read in frame from the first base. Taken from the germline V gene (reference sequence), the CDR1 and CDR2 loops are LNHNV and YYDKDF. Patients with autoimmune disease history or receiving systemic immunosuppression were excluded from the trial. Peripheral blood for TCR sequencing was collected from all dose cohorts at baseline, on cycle 4 day 1, and on cycle 7 day 1. The samples were drawn from a first-in-human, open-label, multicenter phase I dose-escalation trial of ivuxolimab. Adults with locally advanced or metastatic melanoma, renal cell, hepatocellular, or head and neck squamous cell carcinoma were enrolled in the trial. Before TCR sequencing, CD4+ T cells and CD8+ T cells from peripheral blood were sorted into separate populations.

This clonotype originated in an adult with an advanced solid tumor such as melanoma, head and neck, liver or kidney cancer. The sample was CD4+ or CD8+ T cells sorted from blood, taken in a trial of the OX40 agonist ivuxolimab. The rearrangement joined TRBV15 to TRBJ2-5; no confident D gene assignment can be made. The CDR3 amino acid sequence is: CATSRVSVQETQYF. The DNA is as follows: TGTGCCACCAGCAGAGTTTCGGTACAAGAGACCCAGTACTTC.